This TCR beta chain was sequenced during a study of blood T cell repertoires in COVID-19. Study background: The United States, Italy and Spain provided the acute and convalescent COVID-19 samples. T cells, B-cell-depleted T cells, or PBMCs provided the cDNA or gDNA that served as material.

The germline V gene has CDR1 SGHDT and CDR2 YYEEEE. V trimming: 3 bases; J trimming: 2 bases; junction bases outside the gene matches: 9. The CDR3 sequence is 16 residues long. Original handling: Counts of nucleated cells, estimated from reference gene primer amplification, were obtained. The protocol was immunoSEQ multiplex PCR, while the TCRdb copy is restricted to in-frame clones and leaves out a portion. For V, J and clone size, that table is used; D and trimming come from the DNA. Of approximately 280,000 clones in the sample, approximately 85% were seen once. The sample was peripheral blood. J is TRBJ2-5 and V is TRBV5-6; TRBD1 aligns across 8 bases. The clonotype originates from a woman aged 65 to 85 with acute or convalescent COVID-19. The CDR3 loop is CASSSLGQGGQETQYF. The CDR3 bases are TGTGCCAGCAGCTCCCTCGGACAGGGAGGTCAAGAGACCCAGTACTTC.